These 19 T cell receptor beta chains originate from one sample sequenced in a study of blood T cell repertoires in COVID-19. Method: immunoSEQ multiplex PCR; TCRdb's copy keeps in-frame clones and lacks some. In the table there are a few hundred thousand clones, more than 85% of which are singletons. Sequenced input: PBMCs or T cells enriched from blood (not recorded which). The receptors here all came from a man between 40 and 49 years old who had recovered from COVID-19.

The chain links TRBV3-1 (or the pseudogene TRBV3-2) to TRBJ2-7; possibly TRBD1 for D (6 bases). V was shortened by 0 bases and J by 2 bases, with 11 bases between the two germline ends. CDR1 is LGHDT, CDR2 YNNKEL, per germline (reference sequence). This CDR3 region has 15 residues. DNA for the CDR3: TGTGCCAGCAGCCAAGATCTTCACAGGGCCTACGAGCAGTACTTC. This encodes CASSQDLHRAYEQYF.

The rearrangement joins TRBV5-1 to TRBJ1-4; 7 nucleotides line up with TRBD1. The CDR3 extends over 15 amino acids. Germline V gene lookup returns CDR1 SGHRS and CDR2 YFSETQ. J was trimmed by 5 bases and V by 0 bases; bases with no gene match: 4. The CDR3 nucleotides read TGCGCCAGCAGCTTGGATGGACAGGTGAATGAAAAACTGTTTTTT. It codes for CASSLDGQVNEKLFF.

The V call is TRBV6-6, the J call TRBJ2-1, with 9 positions matching TRBD1. The ends lost 8 bases at V and 5 bases at J; junction bases unmatched: 10. The CDR3 runs to 15 residues. Germline V lookup: CDR1 MNHNY, CDR2 SVGAGI (reference sequence). The CDR3 spells CASLSRDRANNEQFF. CDR3 DNA sequence: TGTGCCAGCTTATCCCGGGACAGGGCGAACAATGAGCAGTTCTTC.

The chain combines TRBV7-3 with TRBJ2-1; 9 bases fit TRBD1. Germline-derived CDR1 and CDR2 are SGHTA and FQGTGA. V lost 5 bases, J lost 7 bases, and 9 bases stayed unmatched. The CDR3 spans 15 residues. CDR3 in DNA: TGTGCCAGCAGCGCCTCCGGGACAGGGAGAAATGAGCAGTTCTTC. Translation: CASSASGTGRNEQFF.

This rearrangement joins TRBV6-5 to TRBJ1-2; D is uncertain. Germline V gene data show CDR1 as MNHEY and CDR2 as SVGAGI. The CDR3 covers 14 residues. Trimming left V 0 bases short and J 2 bases short, with 7 bases between. CDR3 sequence (DNA): TGTGCCAGCAGTTACTCGAGAGAAAACTATGGCTACACCTTC. Its protein product is CASSYSRENYGYTF.

J is TRBJ2-1 and V is TRBV29-1, with TRBD2 matching 10 bases. Germline CDR1 SQVTM, CDR2 ANQGSEA. The V gene end was trimmed by 2 bases and the J gene end by 6 bases; junction bases not matched to a gene: 10. CDR3 length: 16 amino acids. CDR3 bases: TGCAGCGTTGAAACGTTCTCAGCGGGAGGGTTCAATGAGCAGTTCTTC. Amino acids: CSVETFSAGGFNEQFF.

This clone came up a few times. The CDR3 reads CASSSPLAGAVFF. As DNA, the CDR3 is TGTGCCAGCAGTTCACCCCTAGCGGGGGCCGTCTTCTTC. V is TRBV6-5 and J is TRBJ2-1; 10 bases match TRBD2. The germline CDR1 and CDR2 sequences are MNHEY and SVGAGI. V lost 4 bases, J lost 16 bases, and 10 bases stayed unmatched. The CDR3 totals 13 residues.

This chain connects TRBV6-1 to TRBJ1-2; D might be TRBD1 (5 bases). CDR3 size: 16 residues. Trimming pared 3 bases from V and 0 bases from J, leaving 14 bases between. CDR1 and CDR2 from the germline V gene are MNHNS and SASEGT. This CDR3 reads CASSDRWGRANYGYTF. The DNA of the CDR3 is TGTGCCAGCAGTGACCGTTGGGGCCGAGCTAACTATGGCTACACCTTC.

Only a few counts were recorded for this clone. The chain couples TRBV6-5 to TRBJ2-1, with TRBD2 as a possible D gene (5 bases). Trimming took off 7 bases at V and 4 bases at J, with 8 bases between the two ends. Per germline, CDR1 MNHEY and CDR2 SVGAGI. The CDR3 has 12 residues. This CDR3 reads CASNAGYNEQFF. The CDR3 nucleotides are TGTGCCAGCAACGCGGGTTACAATGAGCAGTTCTTC.

This clone was observed a few times. The rearrangement joins TRBV5-1 to TRBJ1-1; perhaps TRBD1 as D (6 bases). Germline assignment: CDR1 SGHRS and CDR2 YFSETQ. CDR3 length: 15 amino acids. V dropped 2 bases and J dropped 5 bases, with 16 bases sitting between them. The CDR3 loop reads CASSLPGQTTTEAFF. CDR3 sequence (DNA): TGCGCCAGCAGCTTACCGGGACAAACAACAACTGAAGCTTTCTTT.

CDR3: CASSVSGTGFYQPQHF. The DNA of the CDR3 is TGTGCCAGCAGTGTGAGCGGGACAGGGTTTTATCAGCCCCAGCATTTT. The chain combines TRBV2 with TRBJ1-5, with 9 bases that match TRBD1. V trimming: 4 bases; J trimming: 5 bases; junction bases outside the gene matches: 9. This CDR3 contains 16 residues. Germline CDR1 SNHLY, CDR2 FYNNEI.

This rearrangement joins TRBV2 to TRBJ2-7; D is possibly TRBD2 (5 bases). The CDR3 is 15 amino acids. Trimming shortened V by 6 bases and J by 4 bases, and 19 bases separated the two germline ends. CDR1 and CDR2 (germline): SNHLY, FYNNEI. CDR3 region: CASREGNRLTYEQYF. CDR3 DNA sequence: TGTGCCAGCAGAGAGGGAAACAGACTTACGTACGAGCAGTACTTC.

The table lists this clone with a count of one. The chain recombines TRBV2 with TRBJ2-5; 11 bases align to TRBD2. This CDR3 comprises 17 residues. Per the germline V gene, CDR1 is SNHLY and CDR2 is FYNNEI. The ends lost 4 bases at V and 5 bases at J; junction bases unmatched: 12. The CDR3 bases are TGTGCCAGCAGTGTCTCTTCCCTAGCGGGGGGTCTCGAGACCCAGTACTTC. Protein product: CASSVSSLAGGLETQYF.

In this sample, this clone turned up once. J is TRBJ1-3 and V is TRBV19; 7 positions match TRBD1. Looked up from germline, CDR1 is LNHDA and CDR2 is SQIVND (reference sequence). CDR3 length: 15 residues. V shed 6 bases and J 0 bases; nucleotides not matched to a gene: 5. The CDR3 region has the DNA TGTGCCAGTAGCCCTCGACAGGGCTCTGGAAACACCATATATTTT. Translating gives CASSPRQGSGNTIYF.

V is TRBV5-1 and J is TRBJ2-1; maybe TRBD1 (6 bases). The CDR3 length is 16 residues. Between the trimmed V and J ends, which lost 2 bases and 1 base, there was a span of 13 bases. CDR1 and CDR2 (germline): SGHRS, YFSETQ. CDR3 amino acids: CASSFGQLISYNEQFF. The DNA for the CDR3 is TGCGCCAGCAGCTTCGGACAGTTAATTTCCTACAATGAGCAGTTCTTC.

The V and J genes are TRBV19 and TRBJ1-6; D is undetermined. Between the trimmed V and J ends, which lost 8 bases and 0 bases, there was a span of 14 bases. Per the germline V gene, CDR1 is LNHDA and CDR2 is SQIVND (reference sequence). This CDR3 has 16 residues. CDR3 protein: CASSRTSSSYNSPLHF. For the CDR3, the DNA is TGTGCCAGTTCAAGGACTTCTAGCTCCTATAATTCACCCCTCCACTTT.

J is TRBJ1-1 and V is TRBV19; the D gene is possibly TRBD1 (5 bases). Germline CDR1 reads LNHDA; CDR2 reads SQIVND (reference sequence). The CDR3 sequence is 13 residues long. Trimming cost V 6 bases and J 12 bases, with 20 bases left between them. DNA for the CDR3: TGTGCCAGTAGCCCTACCCCCAGGGAAAAAACTTTCTTT. Translated, it gives CASSPTPREKTFF.

This chain joins TRBV7-2 and TRBJ1-2; 12 nucleotides agree with TRBD1. Germline CDR1 and CDR2: SGHTA and FQGNSA. There are 13 residues in the CDR3. V was clipped by 3 bases and J by 13 bases; unmatched bases: 6. For the CDR3, the DNA is TGTGCCAGCAGCTTCCGGGACAGGGGGCTCTCCACCTTC. Residues: CASSFRDRGLSTF.

This chain uses TRBV24-1 with TRBJ2-5; D is perhaps TRBD1 (5 bases). CDR3 length: 18 amino acids. V lost 1 base, J lost 4 bases, and 21 bases lay in between. Germline V lookup: CDR1 KGHDR, CDR2 SFDVKD. DNA of the CDR3: TGTGCCACCAGTGATTTCCCCAGGGCCCCGGGTGGAAGAGAGACCCAGTACTTC. This sequence encodes CATSDFPRAPGGRETQYF.